This T cell receptor (beta chain) was retrieved from a study of CD8+ T cells in alopecia areata. About the study: Tofacitinib exposure lasted 6 to 18 months, followed by 6 months off drug.

This CDR3 region has 16 residues. V gave up 0 bases and J gave up 11 bases; unmatched junction bases: 15. Germline V gene lookup returns CDR1 MNHEY and CDR2 SMNVEV (reference sequence). Sequencing used cDNA as its template, made by extracting RNA and reverse transcribing it. Some clones are missing from TCRdb's copy, which holds only in-frame ones; the method was immunoSEQ multiplex PCR. Here the sample spans tens of thousands of clones, roughly 60% being singletons. The V call is TRBV27, the J call TRBJ2-5; 7 bases line up with TRBD2. This TCR came from a human donor with alopecia areata. The sequences come from CD8+ T cells sorted from blood, collected at week 0. In DNA, the CDR3 is TGTGCCAGCAGTTTATCGCGTCGGCGGGAGCTTGGGACTCAGTACTTC. Translating gives CASSLSRRRELGTQYF.